This TCR beta chain was identified in a study of technical replicates of blood from several donors. Data came from immunoSEQ multiplex PCR; TCRdb stores just in-frame clones and leaves some out. The table lists tens of thousands of clones, roughly 96% of them singletons. This CDR3 has 16 residues. The germline V and J ends were trimmed by 5 bases and 6 bases, with 23 bases remaining between them. The V gene's germline CDR1 is MDHEN and CDR2 SYDVKM. This chain joins TRBV28 and TRBJ2-7, with D possibly matching TRBD2 (6 bases). The source is a human donor in good health. The sample taken for sequencing was T cells isolated from PBMCs. This CDR3 reads CASSPMGGAGLGEQYF. CDR3 nucleotides: TGTGCCAGCAGTCCTATGGGGGGAGCAGGGTTGGGCGAGCAGTACTTC.